The 19 T cell receptor beta chains reported below all come from one sample, sequenced in a study of cytomegalovirus exposure and HLA in healthy donors (dated by TCRdb to 2016 to 2017). The library was obtained by the immunoSEQ multiplex PCR assay. A mixture of 60 forward primers for TCR Vbeta segments and 13 reverse primers for TCR Jbeta segments was used in the multiplex PCR. The table was pulled from immuneACCESS by TCRdb, which kept in-frame rearrangements only. Such tables lose some clones; where checked, under half of the loss comes from unresolved V genes, and the rest has no known cause. This sample has 160,000 or so clones in its table, and about 85% of those were observed once. The ten largest clonotypes hold 1.9% of the sample. Sequenced input: PBMCs. Receptors were obtained from a man aged 18-30 years in good health and CMV-seronegative.

This sequence joins TRBV4-3 and TRBJ2-7; the match to TRBD1 covers 7 bases. Germline trimming cut 0 bases from V and 3 bases from J; bases unmatched to any gene: 2. The CDR3 spans 14 residues. Germline V gene data show CDR1 as LGHNA and CDR2 as YSLEER. CDR3 nucleotides: TGCGCCAGCAGCCAAGAGAGGACAGGCTACGAGCAGTACTTC. It translates to CASSQERTGYEQYF.

The genes are TRBV6-5 and TRBJ1-3; D is ambiguous. The CDR3 has 14 residues. Trimming took off 2 bases at V and 0 bases at J, with 5 bases between the two ends. CDR1 is MNHEY and CDR2 is SVGAGI in the germline V gene. The CDR3 loop is CASSYAGSGNTIYF. In DNA, the CDR3 is TGTGCCAGCAGTTACGCAGGCTCTGGAAACACCATATATTTT.

V usage is TRBV28 and J usage is TRBJ2-7; 8 bases match TRBD1. The CDR3 has 17 amino acids. The germline gives CDR1 MDHEN, CDR2 SYDVKM. J gave up 6 bases and V 6 bases, and 19 bases lay outside the gene matches. CDR3 nucleotide sequence: TGTGCCAGCAGCCCGACATTGACAGGGGATCTCCCTCTCGAGCAGTACTTC. This sequence encodes CASSPTLTGDLPLEQYF.

V and J are TRBV18 and TRBJ2-1; 9 positions agree with TRBD1. Germline V CDR1 and CDR2: KGHSH, LQKENI. The V and J ends lost 0 bases and 7 bases, in that order; junction bases with no gene match: 4. The CDR3 spans 15 residues. CDR3 sequence reads: CASSPPNRGLNEQFF. The CDR3 coding sequence is TGTGCCAGCTCACCACCGAACAGGGGGCTAAATGAGCAGTTCTTC.

This clone was observed a handful of times. V usage is TRBV25-1 and J usage is TRBJ1-3, with unresolved D. V lost 2 bases to trimming and J lost 11 bases, with 16 bases between them. The CDR3 is 14 residues long. CDR1 and CDR2 from the germline V gene are MGHDK and SYGVNS. The CDR3 nucleotides read TGTGCCAGCAGTGAAGCCGGTGCAGGTCACTCCATATATTTT. This gives the protein CASSEAGAGHSIYF.

The chain has TRBV5-1 and TRBJ2-1, with 8 bases identical to TRBD2. From germline, CDR1 is SGHRS and CDR2 YFSETQ. The CDR3 runs to 16 residues. V was pared by 2 bases and J by 4 bases, with 8 bases of the junction left unmatched. CDR3 coding DNA: TGCGCCAGCAGCTTTCCCCTGCGGGGGGTATACAATGAGCAGTTCTTC. Its protein product is CASSFPLRGVYNEQFF.

The genes are TRBV10-3 and TRBJ1-1; D remains unclear. This CDR3 spans 13 amino acids. The germline V gene has CDR1 ENHRY and CDR2 SYGVKD. Trimming cost V 2 bases and J 5 bases, with 9 bases left between them. The DNA of the CDR3 is TGTGCCATCAGTGAGAACAGTGATACTGAAGCTTTCTTT. Protein sequence: CAISENSDTEAFF.

This chain joins TRBV19 and TRBJ2-7; 7 nucleotides align to TRBD1. The germline CDR1 and CDR2 sequences are LNHDA and SQIVND (reference sequence). V dropped 5 bases and J dropped 7; count of bases not matched to a gene: 11. The CDR3 is 14 amino acids. In nucleotides, the CDR3 is TGTGCCAGTAGTTTCAGCGACAGGGCAGGAGAGCAGTACTTC. Protein: CASSFSDRAGEQYF. The full variable domain, rest sourced from reference TRBV19 and TRBJ2-7, is DGGITQSPKYLFRKEGQNVTLSCEQNLNHDAMYWYRQDPGQGLRLIYYSQIVNDFQKGDIAEGYSVSREKKESFPLTVTSAQKNPTAFYLCASSFSDRAGEQYFGPGTRLTVT.

This clone was detected only a few times. This chain uses TRBV7-9 with TRBJ2-3; no reliable D call. Germline CDR1 reads SEHNR; CDR2 reads FQNEAQ (reference sequence). CDR3 length equals 13 residues. V lost 1 base and J lost 6, with 8 bases in between. The CDR3 sequence: CASSLGPWDTQYF. The DNA for the CDR3 is TGTGCCAGCAGCTTAGGGCCATGGGATACGCAGTATTTT.

This clone was counted only a few times. The genes are TRBV5-1 and TRBJ2-5; D is unclear. V dropped 0 bases and J dropped 2 bases, with 5 bases sitting between them. Germline CDR1 and CDR2: SGHRS and YFSETQ. CDR3 length: 13 amino acids. CDR3 loop: CASSLARQETQYF. The CDR3 DNA reads as TGCGCCAGCAGCTTGGCCCGGCAAGAGACCCAGTACTTC. Based on the CDR3 plus reference TRBV5-1 and TRBJ2-5, the full variable domain is KAGVTQTPRYLIKTRGQQVTLSCSPISGHRSVSWYQQTPGQGLQFLFEYFSETQRNKGNFPGRFSGRQFSNSRSEMNVSTLELGDSALYLCASSLARQETQYFGPGTRLLVL.

The genes are TRBV6-1 and TRBJ1-1, with TRBD1 identical over 7 bases. Germline values: CDR1 MNHNS, CDR2 SASEGT. J lost 7 bases, V lost 4 bases, and 9 bases had no gene match. The CDR3 has 14 amino acids. As DNA, the CDR3 is TGTGCCAGCAGTGCCCTGACAGGGTACAGTGAAGCTTTCTTT. Amino acids: CASSALTGYSEAFF.

This clone is a singleton in its sample. This chain uses TRBV2 with TRBJ1-6, with TRBD1 identical over 9 bases. Germline-derived CDR1 and CDR2 are SNHLY and FYNNEI. The CDR3 spans 13 residues. J was trimmed by 6 bases and V by 9 bases; bases with no gene match: 3. CDR3 protein: CARATGGNSPLHF. The CDR3 DNA is TGTGCCAGGGCGACAGGGGGTAATTCACCCCTCCACTTT.

CDR3 in amino acids: CASSPRDSESYYGYTF. The CDR3 nucleotides read TGCGCCAGCAGCCCCCGGGACAGCGAAAGCTACTATGGCTACACCTTC. This chain connects TRBV4-1 to TRBJ1-2; 7 bases map to TRBD1. The CDR3 consists of 16 residues. Looked up from germline, CDR1 is MGHRA and CDR2 is YSYEKL. V lost 4 bases and J lost 3; bases outside the gene matches: 11.

This clone was seen a handful of times. V and J are TRBV18 and TRBJ1-1, with 11 bases matching TRBD1. The length of the CDR3 is 16 residues. Trimming cost V 1 base and J 3 bases; bases outside gene matches: 4. CDR1 is KGHSH and CDR2 is LQKENI in the germline V gene. CDR3 sequence: CASSPRSGQGDTEAFF. The CDR3 DNA is TGTGCCAGCTCACCACGTTCGGGACAGGGGGACACTGAAGCTTTCTTT.

The gene calls are TRBV5-4 and TRBJ2-2; no reliable D call. The V gene lost 6 bases and the J gene lost 4 bases, with 13 bases spanning the gap. Germline V gene sequence: CDR1 SGHNT, CDR2 YYREEE (reference sequence). This CDR3 is 14 amino acids long. CDR3 coding DNA: TGTGCCAGCACCTTACTTCCCGGCACCGGGGAGCTGTTTTTT. This codes for CASTLLPGTGELFF.

This clone was seen only a few times. The rearrangement joins TRBV28 to TRBJ1-5; D perhaps matches TRBD1 (5 bases). There are 15 residues in the CDR3. Trimming removed 6 bases at V and 5 bases at J, with 17 bases between. Germline CDR1 reads MDHEN; CDR2 reads SYDVKM. CDR3 amino acids: CASRLLQERDQPQHF. The CDR3 DNA follows: TGTGCCAGCAGGCTCCTACAGGAAAGGGATCAGCCCCAGCATTTT. Full variable domain (missing parts from reference TRBV28 and TRBJ1-5): DVKVTQSSRYLVKRTGEKVFLECVQDMDHENMFWYRQDPGLGLRLIYFSYDVKMKEKGDIPEGYSVSREKKERFSLILESASTNQTSMYLCASRLLQERDQPQHFGDGTRLSIL.

The rearrangement links TRBV13 to TRBJ2-5, with a tentative D call TRBD1 (6 bases). Germline assignment: CDR1 PRHDT and CDR2 FYEKMQ (reference sequence). The CDR3 extends over 17 amino acids. The V end lost 0 bases, the J end lost 4 bases, and 18 bases lay between the germline ends. CDR3 bases: TGTGCCAGCAGCTTAGGTGCAGGGGAAGGATATTTAGAGACCCAGTACTTC. Translated: CASSLGAGEGYLETQYF.

This chain links TRBV11-3 with TRBJ2-7, with 7 nucleotides matching TRBD1. The CDR3 is 13 amino acids. With V trimmed by 4 bases and J by 1 base, 1 base remained unmatched. Germline assignment: CDR1 SGHNT and CDR2 YENEEA. The CDR3 nucleotides read TGTGCCAGCAGCTACAGGGGATCCTACGAGCAGTACTTC. Translated, it gives CASSYRGSYEQYF.

The chain employs TRBV13 and TRBJ2-7, with D uncertain. The V end lost 1 base, the J end lost 2 bases, and 15 bases lay between the germline ends. This CDR3 has 16 amino acids. Germline V gives CDR1 PRHDT, CDR2 FYEKMQ (reference sequence). The CDR3 bases are TGTGCCAGCAGCTTAGTGGTCATGGGCAGAACCTACGAGCAGTACTTC. This codes for CASSLVVMGRTYEQYF. Looking up the rest from reference TRBV13 and TRBJ2-7 gives the full variable domain: AAGVIQSPRHLIKEKRETATLKCYPIPRHDTVYWYQQGPGQDPQFLISFYEKMQSDKGSIPDRFSAQQFSDYHSELNMSSLELGDSALYFCASSLVVMGRTYEQYFGPGTRLTVT.